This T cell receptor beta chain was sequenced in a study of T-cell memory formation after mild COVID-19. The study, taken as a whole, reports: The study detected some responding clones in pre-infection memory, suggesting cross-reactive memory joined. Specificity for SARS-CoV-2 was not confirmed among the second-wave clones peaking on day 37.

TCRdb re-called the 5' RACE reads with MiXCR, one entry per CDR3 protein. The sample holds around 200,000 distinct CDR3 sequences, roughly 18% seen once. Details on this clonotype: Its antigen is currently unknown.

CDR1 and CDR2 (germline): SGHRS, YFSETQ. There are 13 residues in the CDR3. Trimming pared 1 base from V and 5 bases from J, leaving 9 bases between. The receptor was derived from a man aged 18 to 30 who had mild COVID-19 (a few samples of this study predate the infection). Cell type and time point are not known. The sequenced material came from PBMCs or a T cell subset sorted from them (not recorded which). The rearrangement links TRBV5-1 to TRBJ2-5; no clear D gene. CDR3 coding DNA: TGCGCCAGCAGCTTGCTGGGGTCGGAGACCCAGTACTTC. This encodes CASSLLGSETQYF.